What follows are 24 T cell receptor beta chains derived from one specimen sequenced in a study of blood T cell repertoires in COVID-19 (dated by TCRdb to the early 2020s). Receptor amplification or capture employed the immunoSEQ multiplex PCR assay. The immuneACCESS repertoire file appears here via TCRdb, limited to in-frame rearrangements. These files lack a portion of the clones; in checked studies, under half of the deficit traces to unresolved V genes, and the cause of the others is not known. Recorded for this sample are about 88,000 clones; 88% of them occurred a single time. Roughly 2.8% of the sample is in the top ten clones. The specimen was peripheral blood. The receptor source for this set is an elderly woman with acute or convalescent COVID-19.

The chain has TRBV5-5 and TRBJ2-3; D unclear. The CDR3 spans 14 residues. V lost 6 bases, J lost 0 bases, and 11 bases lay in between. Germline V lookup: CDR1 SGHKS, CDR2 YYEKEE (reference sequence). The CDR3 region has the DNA TGTGCCAGCAAAACTTTGCCTAGCACAGATACGCAGTATTTT. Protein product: CASKTLPSTDTQYF.

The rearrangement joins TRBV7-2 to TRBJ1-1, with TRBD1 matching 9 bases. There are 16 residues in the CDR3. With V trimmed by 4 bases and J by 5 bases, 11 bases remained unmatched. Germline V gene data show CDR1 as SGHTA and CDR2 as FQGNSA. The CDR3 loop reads CASSSPGQGRETEAFF. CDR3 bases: TGTGCCAGCAGCTCCCCGGGACAGGGAAGGGAGACTGAAGCTTTCTTT. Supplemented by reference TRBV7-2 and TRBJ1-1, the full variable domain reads GAGVSQSPSNKVTEKGKDVELRCDPISGHTALYWYRQSLGQGLEFLIYFQGNSAPDKSGLPSDRFSAERTGGSVSTLTIQRTQQEDSAVYLCASSSPGQGRETEAFFGQGTRLTVV.

CDR3 coding DNA: TGCGCCAGCAGCCAAGAAGAGTATACGGGGACAGGGGAAACTGAAGCTTTCTTT. This codes for CASSQEEYTGTGETEAFF. The rearrangement joins TRBV4-1 to TRBJ1-1; 10 bases agree with TRBD1. V trimming: 0 bases; J trimming: 5 bases; junction bases outside the gene matches: 12. Germline loops: CDR1 MGHRA, CDR2 YSYEKL. The CDR3 consists of 18 residues.

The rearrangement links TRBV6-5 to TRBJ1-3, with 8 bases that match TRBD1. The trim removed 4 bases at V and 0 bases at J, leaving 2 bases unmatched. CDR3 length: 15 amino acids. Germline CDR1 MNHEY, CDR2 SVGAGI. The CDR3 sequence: CASSWGQDSGNTIYF. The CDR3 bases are TGTGCCAGCAGTTGGGGACAGGACTCTGGAAACACCATATATTTT.

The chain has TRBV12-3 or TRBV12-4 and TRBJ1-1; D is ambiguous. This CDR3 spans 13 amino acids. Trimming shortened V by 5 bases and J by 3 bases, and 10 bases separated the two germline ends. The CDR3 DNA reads TGTGCCAGCAGTATCCGGCGGGACACTGAAGCTTTCTTT. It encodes CASSIRRDTEAFF.

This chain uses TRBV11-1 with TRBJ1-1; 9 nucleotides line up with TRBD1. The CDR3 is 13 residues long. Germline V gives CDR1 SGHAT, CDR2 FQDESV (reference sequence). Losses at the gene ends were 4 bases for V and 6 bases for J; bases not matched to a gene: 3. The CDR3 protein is CASSSDRGAEAFF. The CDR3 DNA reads TGTGCCAGCAGCTCCGACAGGGGGGCTGAAGCTTTCTTT.

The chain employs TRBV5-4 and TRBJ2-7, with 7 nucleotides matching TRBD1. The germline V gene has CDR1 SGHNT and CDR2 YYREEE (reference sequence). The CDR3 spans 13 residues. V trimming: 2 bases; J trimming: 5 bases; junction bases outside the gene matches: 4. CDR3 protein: CASSLDRADEQYF. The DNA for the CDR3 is TGTGCCAGCAGCTTAGACAGGGCCGACGAGCAGTACTTC. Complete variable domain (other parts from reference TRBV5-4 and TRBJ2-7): ETGVTQSPTHLIKTRGQQVTLRCSSQSGHNTVSWYQQALGQGPQFIFQYYREEENGRGNFPPRFSGLQFPNYSSELNVNALELDDSALYLCASSLDRADEQYFGPGTRLTVT.

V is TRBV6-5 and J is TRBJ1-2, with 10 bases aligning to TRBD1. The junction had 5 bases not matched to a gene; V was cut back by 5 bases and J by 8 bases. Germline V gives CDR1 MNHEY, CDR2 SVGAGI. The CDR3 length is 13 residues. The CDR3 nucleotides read TGTGCCAGCAGTAGACAGGGGGCCGGGGGCTACACCTTC. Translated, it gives CASSRQGAGGYTF.

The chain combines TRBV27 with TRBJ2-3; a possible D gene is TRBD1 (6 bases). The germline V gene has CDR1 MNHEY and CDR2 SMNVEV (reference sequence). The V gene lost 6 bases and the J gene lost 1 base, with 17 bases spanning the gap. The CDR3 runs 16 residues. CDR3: CASRQSWTARTDTQYF. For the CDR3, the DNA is TGTGCCAGCAGACAATCCTGGACAGCGCGCACAGATACGCAGTATTTT.

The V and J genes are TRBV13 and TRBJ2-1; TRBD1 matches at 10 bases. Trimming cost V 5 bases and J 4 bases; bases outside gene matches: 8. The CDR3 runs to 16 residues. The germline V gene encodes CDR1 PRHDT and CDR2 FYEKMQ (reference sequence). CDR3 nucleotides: TGTGCCAGCAGCCCCGGGACAGGGGCGTTATACAATGAGCAGTTCTTC. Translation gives CASSPGTGALYNEQFF.

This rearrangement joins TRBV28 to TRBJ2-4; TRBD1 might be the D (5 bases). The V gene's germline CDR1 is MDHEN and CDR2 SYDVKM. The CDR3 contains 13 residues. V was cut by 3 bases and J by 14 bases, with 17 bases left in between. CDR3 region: CASSLSRRQFKYF. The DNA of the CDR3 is TGTGCCAGCAGTTTGTCCCGACGACAGTTTAAGTACTTC.

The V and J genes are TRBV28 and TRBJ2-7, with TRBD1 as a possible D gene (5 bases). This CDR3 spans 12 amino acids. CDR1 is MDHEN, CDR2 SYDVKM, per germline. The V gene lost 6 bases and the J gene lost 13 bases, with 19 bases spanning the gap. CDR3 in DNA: TGTGCCAGCAGCCGTTTCGAGGCAGGGTATTACTTC. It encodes CASSRFEAGYYF. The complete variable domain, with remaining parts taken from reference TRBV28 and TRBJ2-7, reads DVKVTQSSRYLVKRTGEKVFLECVQDMDHENMFWYRQDPGLGLRLIYFSYDVKMKEKGDIPEGYSVSREKKERFSLILESASTNQTSMYLCASSRFEAGYYFGPGTRLTVT.

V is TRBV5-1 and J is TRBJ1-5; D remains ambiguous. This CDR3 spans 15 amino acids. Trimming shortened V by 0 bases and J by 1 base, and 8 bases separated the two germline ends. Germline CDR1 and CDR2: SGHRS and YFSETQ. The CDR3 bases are TGCGCCAGCAGCTTGGACACCACAAGCAATCAGCCCCAGCATTTT. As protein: CASSLDTTSNQPQHF.

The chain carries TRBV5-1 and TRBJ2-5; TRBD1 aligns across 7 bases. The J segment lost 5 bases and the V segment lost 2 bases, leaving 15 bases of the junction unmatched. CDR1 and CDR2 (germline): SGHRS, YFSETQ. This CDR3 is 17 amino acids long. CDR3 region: CASSFLPGQSSLETQYF. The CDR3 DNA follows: TGCGCCAGCAGCTTCCTGCCGGGACAGTCGTCTTTGGAGACCCAGTACTTC. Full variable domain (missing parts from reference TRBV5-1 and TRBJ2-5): KAGVTQTPRYLIKTRGQQVTLSCSPISGHRSVSWYQQTPGQGLQFLFEYFSETQRNKGNFPGRFSGRQFSNSRSEMNVSTLELGDSALYLCASSFLPGQSSLETQYFGPGTRLLVL.

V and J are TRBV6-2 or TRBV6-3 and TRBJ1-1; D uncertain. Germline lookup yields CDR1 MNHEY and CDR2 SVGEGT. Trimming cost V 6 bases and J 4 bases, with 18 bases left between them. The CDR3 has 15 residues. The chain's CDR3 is CASSDASAGSTEAFF. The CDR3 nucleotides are TGTGCCAGCAGCGACGCTTCCGCGGGGAGCACTGAAGCTTTCTTT.

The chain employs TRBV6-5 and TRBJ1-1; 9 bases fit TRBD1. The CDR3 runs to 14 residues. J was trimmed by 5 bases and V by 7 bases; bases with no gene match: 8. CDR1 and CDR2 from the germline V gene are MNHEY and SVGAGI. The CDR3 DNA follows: TGTGCCAGCACCTCACAGGGGGCAGGGACTGAAGCTTTCTTT. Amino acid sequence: CASTSQGAGTEAFF.

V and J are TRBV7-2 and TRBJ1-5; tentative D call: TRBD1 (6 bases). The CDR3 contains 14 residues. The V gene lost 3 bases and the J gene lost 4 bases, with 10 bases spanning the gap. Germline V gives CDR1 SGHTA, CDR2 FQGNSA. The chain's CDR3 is CASSLTGVNQPQHF. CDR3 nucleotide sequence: TGTGCCAGCAGCTTGACAGGAGTGAATCAGCCCCAGCATTTT.

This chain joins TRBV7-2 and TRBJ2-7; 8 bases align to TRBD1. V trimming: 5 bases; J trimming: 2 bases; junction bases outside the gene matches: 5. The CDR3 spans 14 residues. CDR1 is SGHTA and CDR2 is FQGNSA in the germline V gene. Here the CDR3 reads CASSVDRGAYEQYF. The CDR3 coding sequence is TGTGCCAGCAGCGTAGACAGGGGTGCCTACGAGCAGTACTTC.

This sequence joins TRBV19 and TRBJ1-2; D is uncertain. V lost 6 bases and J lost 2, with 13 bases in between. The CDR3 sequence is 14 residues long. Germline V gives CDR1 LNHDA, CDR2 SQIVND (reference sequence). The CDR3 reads CASRFGRLNYGYTF. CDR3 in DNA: TGTGCCAGTAGGTTCGGTCGCCTAAACTATGGCTACACCTTC.

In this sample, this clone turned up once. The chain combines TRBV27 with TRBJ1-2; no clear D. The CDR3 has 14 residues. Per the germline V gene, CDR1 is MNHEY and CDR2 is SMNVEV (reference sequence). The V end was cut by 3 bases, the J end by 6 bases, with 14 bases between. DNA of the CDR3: TGTGCCAGCAGTTTGCGGGGTTTCAGCAATGGCTACACCTTC. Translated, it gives CASSLRGFSNGYTF.

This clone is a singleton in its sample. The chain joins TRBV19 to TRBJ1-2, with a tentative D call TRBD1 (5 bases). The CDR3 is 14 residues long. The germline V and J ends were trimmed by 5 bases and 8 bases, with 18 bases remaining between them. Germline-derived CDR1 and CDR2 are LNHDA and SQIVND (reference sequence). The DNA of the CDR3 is TGTGCCAGTAGTGTCCCGGGAGCCGGGACCGGCTACACCTTC. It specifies CASSVPGAGTGYTF.

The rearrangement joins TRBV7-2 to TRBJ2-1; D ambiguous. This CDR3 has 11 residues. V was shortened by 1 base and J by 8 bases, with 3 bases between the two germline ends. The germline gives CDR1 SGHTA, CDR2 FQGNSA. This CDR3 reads CASSLVDEQFF. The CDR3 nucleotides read TGTGCCAGCAGCTTAGTAGATGAGCAGTTCTTC.

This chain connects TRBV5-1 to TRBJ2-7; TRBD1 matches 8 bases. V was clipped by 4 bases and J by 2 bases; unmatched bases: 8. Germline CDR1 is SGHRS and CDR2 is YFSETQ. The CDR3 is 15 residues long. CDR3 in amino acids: CASSPFGTGPYEQYF. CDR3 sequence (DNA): TGCGCCAGCAGCCCCTTTGGGACAGGCCCCTACGAGCAGTACTTC.

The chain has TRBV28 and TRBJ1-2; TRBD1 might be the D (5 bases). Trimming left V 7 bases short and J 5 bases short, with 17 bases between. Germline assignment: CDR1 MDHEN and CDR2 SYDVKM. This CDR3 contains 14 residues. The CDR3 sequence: CASTDTRQNYGYTF. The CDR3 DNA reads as TGTGCCAGCACCGATACCCGACAGAATTATGGCTACACCTTC.